This TCR beta chain was sequenced in a study of shared clonotypes between healthy human individuals. Study observations and caveats: Across subsets, estimated richness was generally greater for naive than for memory populations.

Per the germline V gene, CDR1 is MDHEN and CDR2 is SYDVKM. The CDR3 has 17 residues. The V gene lost 1 base and the J gene lost 4 bases, with 17 bases spanning the gap. Comment on this clone: Antigen: not known.

Per the study methods: In the immunoSEQ data, sequences were junction-only and lacked quality scores, so filtering differed. TCRdb's table, derived via immunoSEQ multiplex PCR, lists solely in-frame clones and lacks some. The DNA was the basis for D and trimming; V, J and clone size are from that table. This repertoire shows some 2.3 million clones, over 90% found once; its top ten account for about 0.37%. Adult Caucasians living in Nashville, Tennessee made up all of the donors. The chain employs TRBV28 and TRBJ1-5, with D tentatively TRBD1 (6 bases). The sequenced sample was naive CD4+ T cells from PBMCs. Specified subset: CD45RA+ positively selected. The origin of this receptor is a man younger than 35 in good health. Some clones in this sample may be carry-over from other donors' samples. As DNA, the CDR3 is TGTGCCAGCAGTTTATCCGGCTCGCAGGGACAAAATCAGCCCCAGCATTTT. This codes for CASSLSGSQGQNQPQHF.